Below are 2 T cell receptor beta chains sequenced from a single sample in a study of Graves' ophthalmopathy and Graves' hyperthyroidism. RNA transcripts were the source from which TCR beta CDR3 regions were amplified. The first round was an RT-PCR with HTBI primers, and the second round was a multiplex PCR. TCRdb recomputed calls from the multiplex PCR reads with MiXCR, one row per CDR3 protein. The sample has about 620,000 distinct CDR3 sequences, 22% seen once. Sequenced material: peripheral blood. The receptors come from a woman aged 18 to 35 with stable Graves' hyperthyroidism. Some clones in this sample may be carry-over from other donors' samples.

This clonotype occurred many times. In nucleotides, the CDR3 is TGCAGCGTTGAAGGGGACACGATCTATGGCTACACCTTC. Translating it yields CSVEGDTIYGYTF. The chain employs TRBV29-1 and TRBJ1-2; the D gene is possibly TRBD1 (6 bases). The germline CDR1 and CDR2 sequences are SQVTM and ANQGSEA. V was cut by 1 base and J by 4 bases, with 10 bases left in between. The CDR3 runs 13 residues.

The table lists this clonotype with many counts. V usage is TRBV6-5 and J usage is TRBJ1-2, with TRBD1 matching 7 bases. Germline CDR1 is MNHEY and CDR2 is SVGAGI. J was trimmed by 3 bases and V by 2 bases; bases with no gene match: 6. This CDR3 has 15 residues. The CDR3 reads CASSYATGTDYGYTF. As DNA, the CDR3 is TGTGCCAGCAGTTACGCGACCGGGACAGACTATGGCTACACCTTC.